This T cell receptor beta chain was profiled in a study of neoadjuvant anti-PD-1 for oral cavity cancer. Study details: Around day 43, patients without progression received a fourth nivolumab dose before surgery. The study, taken as a whole, reports: Higher pretreatment blood Treg/Th17 ratios correlated with higher pretreatment blood and lower post-treatment tumor TCRbeta clonality. Non-responders to neoadjuvant nivolumab had significantly more clonal PBMC T cells than responders.

TCRdb's copy holds only in-frame clones and misses some; the assay was immunoSEQ multiplex PCR. The sample holds about 14,000 clones, over 65% seen once. With regard to this clone: Its specificity is not known.

Germline V CDR1 and CDR2: SGHVS, FQNEAQ. Trimming cost V 8 bases and J 8 bases, with 16 bases left between them. CDR3 length equals 13 residues. Here the sequenced sample was PBMCs, taken before nivolumab (anti-PD-1) treatment. The receptor was derived from a person aged 35 to 85 with oral cavity squamous cell carcinoma. V gene TRBV7-8 combines with J gene TRBJ2-1; D not certain. This CDR3 is CASGPRKGDEQFF. In DNA, the CDR3 is TGTGCCAGCGGGCCTCGGAAGGGTGATGAGCAGTTCTTC.